The 2 T cell receptor beta chains given below trace back to one sample, sequenced in a study of blood T cell repertoires in COVID-19. Method: immunoSEQ multiplex PCR; TCRdb's copy keeps in-frame clones and lacks some. The sample has 250,000 to 350,000 clones; around 83% are singletons. Material for sequencing was peripheral blood. These TCRs come from a woman between 50 and 59 years old with acute or convalescent COVID-19.

This clone was found a few times. This chain links TRBV18 with TRBJ1-3; D may be TRBD1 (6 bases). Germline lookup yields CDR1 KGHSH and CDR2 LQKENI. This CDR3 spans 16 amino acids. The V end was cut by 0 bases, the J end by 4 bases, with 13 bases between. CDR3 in DNA: TGTGCCAGCTCACCACCTCGGGGGGCGCCAGGAAACACCATATATTTT. Translated, it gives CASSPPRGAPGNTIYF.

The chain uses TRBV5-1 and TRBJ1-6, with TRBD1 matching 7 bases. Germline lookup yields CDR1 SGHRS and CDR2 YFSETQ. CDR3 length: 14 amino acids. J gave up 8 bases and V 4 bases, and 6 bases lay outside the gene matches. CDR3 nucleotide sequence: TGCGCCAGCAGCATAGACAGGGCTGATTCACCCCTCCACTTT. It translates to CASSIDRADSPLHF.